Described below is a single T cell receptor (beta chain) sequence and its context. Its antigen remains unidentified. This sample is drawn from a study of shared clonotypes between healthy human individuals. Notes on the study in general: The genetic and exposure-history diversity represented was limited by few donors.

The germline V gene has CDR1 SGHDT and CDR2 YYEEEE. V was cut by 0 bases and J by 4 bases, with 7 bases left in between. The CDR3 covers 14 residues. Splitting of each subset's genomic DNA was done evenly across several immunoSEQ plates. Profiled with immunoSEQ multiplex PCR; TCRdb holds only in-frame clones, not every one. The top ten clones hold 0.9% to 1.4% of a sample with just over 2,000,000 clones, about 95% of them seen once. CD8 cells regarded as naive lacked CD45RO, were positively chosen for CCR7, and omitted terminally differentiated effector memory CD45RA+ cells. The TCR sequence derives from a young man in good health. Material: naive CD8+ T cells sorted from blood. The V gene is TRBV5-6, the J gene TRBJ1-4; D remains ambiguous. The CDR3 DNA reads TGTGCCAGCAGCTTGGGGCAGTATAATGAAAAACTGTTTTTT. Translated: CASSLGQYNEKLFF. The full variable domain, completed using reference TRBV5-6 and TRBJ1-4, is DAGVTQSPTHLIKTRGQQVTLRCSPKSGHDTVSWYQQALGQGPQFIFQYYEEEERQRGNFPDRFSGHQFPNYSSELNVNALLLGDSALYLCASSLGQYNEKLFFGSGTQLSVL.